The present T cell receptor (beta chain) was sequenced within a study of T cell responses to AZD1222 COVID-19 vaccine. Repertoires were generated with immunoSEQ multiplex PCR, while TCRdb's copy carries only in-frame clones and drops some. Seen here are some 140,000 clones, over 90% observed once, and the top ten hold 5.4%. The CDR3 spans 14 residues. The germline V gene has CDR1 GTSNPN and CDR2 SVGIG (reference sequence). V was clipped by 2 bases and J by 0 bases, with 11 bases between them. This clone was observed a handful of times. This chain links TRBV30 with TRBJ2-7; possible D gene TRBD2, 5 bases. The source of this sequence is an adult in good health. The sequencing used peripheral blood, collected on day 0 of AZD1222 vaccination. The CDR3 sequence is CAWSSGYPSYEQYF. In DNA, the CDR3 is TGTGCCTGGAGTTCGGGATACCCCTCCTACGAGCAGTACTTC.